This T cell receptor (beta chain) comes out of a study of shared clonotypes between healthy human individuals. The study's findings and limits: A generally larger estimated richness was seen in naive subsets than in memory subsets.

Donors comprised only Caucasian adults living in Nashville, Tennessee. Data came from immunoSEQ multiplex PCR; TCRdb stores just in-frame clones and leaves some out. The sample lists 2 million to 2.5 million clones, approximately 95% occurring once. This clone was picked up one time. Its antigen is still unknown. This CDR3 spans 19 amino acids. Germline assignment: CDR1 SGHRS and CDR2 YFSETQ. The J segment lost 0 bases and the V segment lost 0 bases, leaving 12 bases of the junction unmatched. The chain uses TRBV5-1 and TRBJ1-5; 7 bases line up with TRBD1. This receptor was obtained from a man between 18 and 29 years old in good health. The specimen was naive CD4+ T cells sorted from blood. The subset: CD45RA+ positively selected. CDR3 sequence reads: CASSLVYRGLPYSNQPQHF. The CDR3 DNA follows: TGCGCCAGCAGCTTGGTGTACAGGGGCCTTCCGTATAGCAATCAGCCCCAGCATTTT.